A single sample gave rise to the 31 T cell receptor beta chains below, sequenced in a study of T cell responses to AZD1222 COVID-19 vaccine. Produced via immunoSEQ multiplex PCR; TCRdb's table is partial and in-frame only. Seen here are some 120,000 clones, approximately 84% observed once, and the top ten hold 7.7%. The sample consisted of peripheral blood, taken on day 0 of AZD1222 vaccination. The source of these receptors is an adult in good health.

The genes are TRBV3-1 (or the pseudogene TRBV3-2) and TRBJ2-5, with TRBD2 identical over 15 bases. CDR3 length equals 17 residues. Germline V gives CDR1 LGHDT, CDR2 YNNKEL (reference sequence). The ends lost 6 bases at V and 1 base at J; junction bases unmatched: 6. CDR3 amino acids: CASRWTSGGGLQETQYF. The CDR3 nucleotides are TGTGCCAGCAGGTGGACTAGCGGGGGGGGGCTCCAAGAGACCCAGTACTTC.

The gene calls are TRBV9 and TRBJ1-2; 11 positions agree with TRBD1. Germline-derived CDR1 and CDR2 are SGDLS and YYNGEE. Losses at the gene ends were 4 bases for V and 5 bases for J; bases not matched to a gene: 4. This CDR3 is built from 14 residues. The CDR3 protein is CASSRDRGRYGYTF. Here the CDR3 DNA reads TGTGCCAGCAGCAGGGACAGGGGGAGGTATGGCTACACCTTC. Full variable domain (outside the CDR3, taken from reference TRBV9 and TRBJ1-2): DSGVTQTPKHLITATGQRVTLRCSPRSGDLSVYWYQQSLDQGLQFLIQYYNGEERAKGNILERFSAQQFPDLHSELNLSSLELGDSALYFCASSRDRGRYGYTFGSGTRLTVV.

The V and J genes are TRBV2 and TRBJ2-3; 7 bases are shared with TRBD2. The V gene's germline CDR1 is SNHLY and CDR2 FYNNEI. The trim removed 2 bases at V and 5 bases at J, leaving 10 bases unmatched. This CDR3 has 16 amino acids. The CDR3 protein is CASSERTSPYGDTQYF. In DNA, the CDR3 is TGTGCCAGCAGTGAAAGGACTAGTCCTTACGGAGATACGCAGTATTTT.

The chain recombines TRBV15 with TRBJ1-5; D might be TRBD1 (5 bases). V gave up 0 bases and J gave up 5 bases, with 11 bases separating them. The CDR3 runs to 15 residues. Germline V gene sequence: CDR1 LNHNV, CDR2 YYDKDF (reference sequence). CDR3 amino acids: CATSRDRGADQPQHF. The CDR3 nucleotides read TGTGCCACCAGCAGAGATCGAGGGGCTGATCAGCCCCAGCATTTT.

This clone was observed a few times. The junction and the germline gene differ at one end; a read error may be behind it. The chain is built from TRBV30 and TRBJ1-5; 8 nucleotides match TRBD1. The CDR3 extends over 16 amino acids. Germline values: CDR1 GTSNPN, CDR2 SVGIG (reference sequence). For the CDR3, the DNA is TGTGCCTGGAGTGTATCGGGGACAGGTTTCAATCGGCCCCAGCATTTT. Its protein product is CAWSVSGTGFNRPQHF.

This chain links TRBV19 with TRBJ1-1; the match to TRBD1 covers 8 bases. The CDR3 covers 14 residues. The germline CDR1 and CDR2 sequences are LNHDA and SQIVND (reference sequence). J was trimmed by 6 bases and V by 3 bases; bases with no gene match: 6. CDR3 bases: TGTGCCAGTAGTATTTTTCAGGGGGCGGCTGAAGCTTTCTTT. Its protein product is CASSIFQGAAEAFF. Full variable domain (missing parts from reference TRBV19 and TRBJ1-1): DGGITQSPKYLFRKEGQNVTLSCEQNLNHDAMYWYRQDPGQGLRLIYYSQIVNDFQKGDIAEGYSVSREKKESFPLTVTSAQKNPTAFYLCASSIFQGAAEAFFGQGTRLTVV.

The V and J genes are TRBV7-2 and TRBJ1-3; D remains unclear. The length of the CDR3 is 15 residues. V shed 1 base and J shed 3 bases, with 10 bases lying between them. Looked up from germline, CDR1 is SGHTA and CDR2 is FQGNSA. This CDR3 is CASSLVGTIGNTIYF. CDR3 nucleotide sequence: TGTGCCAGCAGCTTAGTCGGTACAATTGGAAACACCATATATTTT.

The CDR3 protein is CASKPGLAGGEQYF. In DNA form, the CDR3 reads TGTGCCAGCAAACCGGGACTAGCGGGAGGGGAGCAGTACTTC. The chain combines TRBV28 with TRBJ2-7, with 16 bases matching TRBD2. The CDR3 extends over 14 amino acids. V trimming: 7 bases; J trimming: 7 bases; junction bases outside the gene matches: 4. CDR1 is MDHEN and CDR2 is SYDVKM in the germline V gene.

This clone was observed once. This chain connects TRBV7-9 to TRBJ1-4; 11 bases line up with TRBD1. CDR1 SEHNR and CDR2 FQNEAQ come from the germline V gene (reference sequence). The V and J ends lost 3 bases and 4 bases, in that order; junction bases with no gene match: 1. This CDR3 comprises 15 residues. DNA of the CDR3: TGTGCCAGCAGCTTTGGGACAGGGGGTAATGAAAAACTGTTTTTT. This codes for CASSFGTGGNEKLFF.

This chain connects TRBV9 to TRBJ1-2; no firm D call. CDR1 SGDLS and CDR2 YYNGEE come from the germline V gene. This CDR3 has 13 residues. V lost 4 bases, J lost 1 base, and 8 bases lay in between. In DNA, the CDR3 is TGTGCCAGCAGCATCGATTTTAACTATGGCTACACCTTC. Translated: CASSIDFNYGYTF.

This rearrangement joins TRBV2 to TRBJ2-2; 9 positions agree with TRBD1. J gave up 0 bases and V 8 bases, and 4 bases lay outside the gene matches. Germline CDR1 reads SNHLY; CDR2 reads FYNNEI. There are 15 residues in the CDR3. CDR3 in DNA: TGTGCCAGCGGGGGACAGGGAGCGAACACCGGGGAGCTGTTTTTT. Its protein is CASGGQGANTGELFF.

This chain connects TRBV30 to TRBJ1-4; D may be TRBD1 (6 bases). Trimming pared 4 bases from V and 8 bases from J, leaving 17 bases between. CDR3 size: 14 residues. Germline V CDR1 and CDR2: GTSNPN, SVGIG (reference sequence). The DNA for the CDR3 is TGTGCCTGGACCCCCTCCGGGACAAGGGAAAAACTGTTTTTT. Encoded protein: CAWTPSGTREKLFF.

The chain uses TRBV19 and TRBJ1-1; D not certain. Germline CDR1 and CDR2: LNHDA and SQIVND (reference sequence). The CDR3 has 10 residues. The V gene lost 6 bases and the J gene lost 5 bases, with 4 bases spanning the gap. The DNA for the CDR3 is TGTGCCAGTAGGCGGACTGAAGCTTTCTTT. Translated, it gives CASRRTEAFF.

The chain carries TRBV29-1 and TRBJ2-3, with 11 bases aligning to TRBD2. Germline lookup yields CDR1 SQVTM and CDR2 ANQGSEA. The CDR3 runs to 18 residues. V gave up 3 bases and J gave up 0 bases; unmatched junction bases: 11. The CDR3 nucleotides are TGCAGCGTTGAGGAGGGGCTTGTAGCGGGAGGGAGCACAGATACGCAGTATTTT. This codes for CSVEEGLVAGGSTDTQYF.

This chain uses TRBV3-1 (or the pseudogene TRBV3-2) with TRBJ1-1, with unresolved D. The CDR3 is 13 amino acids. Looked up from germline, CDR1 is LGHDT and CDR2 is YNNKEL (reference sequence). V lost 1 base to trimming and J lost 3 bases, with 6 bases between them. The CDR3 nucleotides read TGTGCCAGCAGCCAAGCCGGTTACACTGAAGCTTTCTTT. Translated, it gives CASSQAGYTEAFF.

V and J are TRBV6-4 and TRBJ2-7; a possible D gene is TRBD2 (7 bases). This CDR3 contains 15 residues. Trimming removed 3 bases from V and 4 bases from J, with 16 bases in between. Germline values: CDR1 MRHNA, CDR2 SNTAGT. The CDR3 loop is CASSEEYGGAYEQYF. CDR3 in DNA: TGTGCCAGCAGTGAAGAATATGGGGGGGCTTACGAGCAGTACTTC.

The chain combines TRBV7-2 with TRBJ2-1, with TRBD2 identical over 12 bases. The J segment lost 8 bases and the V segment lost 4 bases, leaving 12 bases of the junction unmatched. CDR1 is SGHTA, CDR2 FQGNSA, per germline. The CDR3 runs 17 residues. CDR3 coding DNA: TGTGCCAGCAGCTCCCCGGGGGGGACTAGCGGGTTCGATGAGCAGTTCTTC. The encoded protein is CASSSPGGTSGFDEQFF.

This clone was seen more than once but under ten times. CDR3 in amino acids: CASSLPRTNTEAFF. The CDR3, as DNA: TGTGCCAGCAGTTTACCGAGGACGAACACTGAAGCTTTCTTT. The chain links TRBV28 to TRBJ1-1; D is unclear. Trimming removed 2 bases at V and 1 base at J, with 8 bases between. The CDR3 spans 14 residues. Germline values: CDR1 MDHEN, CDR2 SYDVKM.

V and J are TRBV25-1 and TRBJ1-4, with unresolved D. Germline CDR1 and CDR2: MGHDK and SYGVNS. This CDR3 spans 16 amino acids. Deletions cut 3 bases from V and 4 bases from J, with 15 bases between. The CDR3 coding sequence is TGTGCCAGCAGTGACTTGACTCATCTCGTTAATGAAAAACTGTTTTTT. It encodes CASSDLTHLVNEKLFF.

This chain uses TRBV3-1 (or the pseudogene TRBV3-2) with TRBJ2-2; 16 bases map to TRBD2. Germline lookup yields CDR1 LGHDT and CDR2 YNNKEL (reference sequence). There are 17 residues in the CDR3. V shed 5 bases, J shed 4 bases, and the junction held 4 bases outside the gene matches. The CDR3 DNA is TGTGCCAGCAGCGGGACTAGCGGGAGGGGTGGCACCGGGGAGCTGTTTTTT. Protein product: CASSGTSGRGGTGELFF.

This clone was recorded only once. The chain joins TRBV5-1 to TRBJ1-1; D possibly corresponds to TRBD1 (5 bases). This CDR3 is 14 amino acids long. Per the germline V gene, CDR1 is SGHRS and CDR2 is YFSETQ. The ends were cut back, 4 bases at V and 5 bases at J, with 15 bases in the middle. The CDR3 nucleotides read TGCGCCAGCAGCCTTCTGGGGGATCGGACTGAAGCTTTCTTT. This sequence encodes CASSLLGDRTEAFF. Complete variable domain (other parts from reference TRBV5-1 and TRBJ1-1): KAGVTQTPRYLIKTRGQQVTLSCSPISGHRSVSWYQQTPGQGLQFLFEYFSETQRNKGNFPGRFSGRQFSNSRSEMNVSTLELGDSALYLCASSLLGDRTEAFFGQGTRLTVV.

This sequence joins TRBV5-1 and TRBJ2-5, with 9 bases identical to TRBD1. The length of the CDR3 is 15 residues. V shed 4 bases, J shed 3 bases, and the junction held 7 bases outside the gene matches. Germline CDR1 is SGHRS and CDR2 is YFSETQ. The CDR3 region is CASSRTGERKETQYF. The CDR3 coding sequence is TGCGCCAGCAGCAGGACAGGGGAGCGAAAAGAGACCCAGTACTTC.

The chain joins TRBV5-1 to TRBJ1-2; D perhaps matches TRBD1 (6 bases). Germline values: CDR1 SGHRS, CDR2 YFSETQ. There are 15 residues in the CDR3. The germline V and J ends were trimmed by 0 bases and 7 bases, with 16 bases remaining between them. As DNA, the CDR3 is TGCGCCAGCAGCTTGGCCTTACAGGGCCTTGGTGGCTACACCTTC. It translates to CASSLALQGLGGYTF.

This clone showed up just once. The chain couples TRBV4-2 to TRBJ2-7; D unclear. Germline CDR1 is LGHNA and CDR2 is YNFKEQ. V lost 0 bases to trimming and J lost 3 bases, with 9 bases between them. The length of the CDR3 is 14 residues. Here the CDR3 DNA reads TGTGCCAGCAGCCAAGATCCCCCAAACTACGAGCAGTACTTC. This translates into CASSQDPPNYEQYF.

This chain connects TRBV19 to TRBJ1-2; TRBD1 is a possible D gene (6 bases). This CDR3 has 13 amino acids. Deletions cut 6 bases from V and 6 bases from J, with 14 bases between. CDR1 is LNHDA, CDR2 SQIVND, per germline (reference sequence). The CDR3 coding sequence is TGTGCCAGTAGCAACGAAAACAGGGATGGCTACACCTTC. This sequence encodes CASSNENRDGYTF.

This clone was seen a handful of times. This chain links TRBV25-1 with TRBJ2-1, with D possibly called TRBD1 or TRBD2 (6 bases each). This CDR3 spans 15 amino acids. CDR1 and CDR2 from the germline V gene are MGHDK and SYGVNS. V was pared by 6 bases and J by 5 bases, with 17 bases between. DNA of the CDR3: TGTGCCAGCAGCACCCCGGGGGCTGTGGACAATGAGCAGTTCTTC. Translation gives CASSTPGAVDNEQFF. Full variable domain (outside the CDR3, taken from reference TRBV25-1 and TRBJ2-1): EADIYQTPRYLVIGTGKKITLECSQTMGHDKMYWYQQDPGMELHLIHYSYGVNSTEKGDLSSESTVSRIRTEHFPLTLESARPSHTSQYLCASSTPGAVDNEQFFGPGTRLTVL.

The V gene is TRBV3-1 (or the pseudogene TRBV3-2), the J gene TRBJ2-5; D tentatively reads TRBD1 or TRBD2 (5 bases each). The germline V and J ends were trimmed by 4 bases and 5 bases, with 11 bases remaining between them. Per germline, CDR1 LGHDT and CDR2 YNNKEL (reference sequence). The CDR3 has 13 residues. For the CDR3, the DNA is TGTGCCAGCAGCCGGGGCGGCGGGGAGACCCAGTACTTC. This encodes CASSRGGGETQYF.

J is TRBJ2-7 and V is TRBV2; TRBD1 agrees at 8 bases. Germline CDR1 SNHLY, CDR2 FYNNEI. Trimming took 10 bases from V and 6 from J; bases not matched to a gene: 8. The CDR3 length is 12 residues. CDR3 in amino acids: CATRQGLGEQYF. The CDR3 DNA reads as TGTGCCACCCGACAGGGGTTAGGCGAGCAGTACTTC. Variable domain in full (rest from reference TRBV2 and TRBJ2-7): EPEVTQTPSHQVTQMGQEVILRCVPISNHLYFYWYRQILGQKVEFLVSFYNNEISEKSEIFDDQFSVERPDGSNFTLKIRSTKLEDSAMYFCATRQGLGEQYFGPGTRLTVT.

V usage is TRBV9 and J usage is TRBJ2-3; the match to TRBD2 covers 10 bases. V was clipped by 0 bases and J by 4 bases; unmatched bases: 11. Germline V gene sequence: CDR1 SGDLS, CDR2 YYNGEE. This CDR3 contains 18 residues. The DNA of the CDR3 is TGTGCCAGCAGCGTAGCCCCCCGGACTAGCGGTGAGGCAGATACGCAGTATTTT. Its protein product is CASSVAPRTSGEADTQYF. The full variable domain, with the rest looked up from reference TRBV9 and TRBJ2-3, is DSGVTQTPKHLITATGQRVTLRCSPRSGDLSVYWYQQSLDQGLQFLIQYYNGEERAKGNILERFSAQQFPDLHSELNLSSLELGDSALYFCASSVAPRTSGEADTQYFGPGTRLTVL.

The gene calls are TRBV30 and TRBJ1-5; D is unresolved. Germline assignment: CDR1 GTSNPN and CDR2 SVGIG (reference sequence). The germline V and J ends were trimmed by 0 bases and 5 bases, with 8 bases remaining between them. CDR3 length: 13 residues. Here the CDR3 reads CAWSVRSDQPQHF. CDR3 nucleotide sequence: TGTGCCTGGAGTGTTCGGTCCGATCAGCCCCAGCATTTT.

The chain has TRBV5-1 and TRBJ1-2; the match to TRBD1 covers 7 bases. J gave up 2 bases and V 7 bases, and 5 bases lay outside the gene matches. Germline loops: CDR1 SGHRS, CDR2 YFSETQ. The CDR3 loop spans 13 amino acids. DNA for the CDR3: TGCGCCAGCCGAGAGACAGGGAACTATGGCTACACCTTC. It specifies CASRETGNYGYTF.